This T cell receptor (beta chain) was profiled in a study of blood T cell repertoires in COVID-19 (dated by TCRdb to the early 2020s). In terms of the full investigation: Collaborator samples came from the United States, Italy and Spain and covered acute and convalescent phases of COVID-19. The prospective study material was composed of cDNA or gDNA derived from T cells, B-cell-depleted T cells, or PBMCs. Deeply sampled blood TCRbeta repertoires from subjects exposed to, actively infected with, or recovered from COVID-19 were included in the dataset. A freely available public database, intended as a resource for researchers studying the immune response to SARS-CoV-2, is where the repertoires were released. Samples came from the ongoing ImmuneRACE study (first 160 participants) plus 1,254 subjects from 6 global collaborators. Sample metadata almost always included a de-identified subject ID, COVID-19 status, age in years and sex. Where available, HLA class I and class II types were taken from metadata supplied by the sample provider and were not determined by assay-based typing. The investigation overall reported the following: The quantity of clinical and demographic metadata differed by source and by participant and was supplied without curation.

The immunoSEQ Assay, a bias-controlled multiplex PCR, was used to amplify TCRbeta CDR3 regions from genomic DNA. In the original analysis: The number of nucleated cells in each sample was estimated from the amplification of reference gene primers within the assay. Sequence reads were collapsed and filtered to measure the absolute abundance of every unique TCRbeta CDR3 rearrangement. Productive Simpson clonality was computed per sample as the square root of Simpson's diversity index over productive rearrangements. TCRdb re-hosts the immuneACCESS table, in-frame sequences only. Its copies lack some clones; in the studies checked, an unresolved V gene accounts for under half of them, and the cause for the rest is not known. V and J calls and clone size come straight from that table; D and trimming were deduced from the DNA. This sample has roughly 70,000 clones in its table, and about 93% of those were observed once. The ten largest clones capture 6.5% to 8.5% of the sample.

As regards this clone: No antigen is known for it. Within one base of it there is no much larger clone, and no base qualities were kept.

Whole blood was collected in K2EDTA tubes by collaborating institutions according to the institutions' own protocols. Collaborator samples were shipped for TCRbeta analysis as frozen whole blood, isolated PBMCs, or DNA extracted from either sample type. CDR1 and CDR2, per the germline V gene (reference sequence), are LNHDA and SQIVND. The CDR3 runs 15 amino acids, cysteine and phenylalanine included. This entry keeps only the CDR3 DNA: 45 bases, framed from base 1. Ends trimmed: V by 7 bases, J by 6 bases; bases unmatched to a gene: 14. Input material: peripheral blood. This clonotype was obtained from a human donor in a cohort sampled during active COVID-19. The chain links TRBV19 with TRBJ1-2; 7 nucleotides in the junction match TRBD1. The CDR3 here reads CASTPPRQGGDGYTF. In nucleotides, the sequence is TGTGCCAGTACCCCCCCTAGACAGGGAGGCGATGGCTACACCTTC.